This TCR beta chain was profiled in a study of cytomegalovirus exposure and HLA in healthy donors (TCRdb year 2017). A note on the overall study: According to an earlier analysis of 587 of the donors, 200 million or so T cells yielded 90 million to 140 million unique TCR beta sequences and more than 250 Gb of sequence data. Both class I and class II loci were covered by HLA typing, at four-digit resolution. Among approximately 370 genotyped donors of the cohort, an average of around 240,000 unique TCR beta nucleotide sequences was sequenced per donor, of which 15% to 20% were non-productive. An earlier analysis of about 600 of the donors used high-throughput TCR beta sequencing to judge whether each TCR beta V gene segment behaved as functional or pseudogenic. The study aimed to test whether signatures of past pathogen exposure could be identified by cataloging public T cell receptors. Among the roughly 400 genotyped donors, roughly 80% belonged to the genetic ancestry cluster associated with self-reported Caucasian donors. A later analysis re-analyzed previously published TCR beta repertoires from approximately 670 donors and added high-resolution HLA genotyping to study TCR occurrence patterns. To predict cytomegalovirus infection status, the study brought together high-throughput TCR immunosequencing, statistical association of individual TCRs with disease status, and machine learning. The later analysis used no new phenotypic data to find candidate immune exposures, relying instead on TCR beta sequences and their occurrence across donors. In addition to the first cohort of about 650 subjects, a separate validation cohort of 100 to 150 different subjects was used. Donor age, sex, ethnicity and CMV serostatus were collected together with the repertoire data. Every repertoire in the discovery cohort had been generated on one and the same sequencing platform. An early release that covered about 600 HLA-typed donors contained approximately 320 gigabases of sequencing data and tens of millions of unique TCR sequences. Roughly 5 DR-DQ haplotypes were handled as single units for association and clustering, since linkage in the cohort was strong. The T cell repertoires of roughly 660 subjects were profiled by immunosequencing and related to cytomegalovirus serostatus. A later genetic analysis took genome-wide SNP genotypes for about three fifths of the roughly 670 donors and used that subset as a discovery cohort. Typing coverage differed by locus: A, B, C, DRB1 and DQB1 were typed in roughly 620-640 donors, DQA1 in 500 to 550, DPA1 in some 600, and DPB1 in 450 to 480.

Study-wide conclusions, independent of this receptor: Compared with equally common non-associated chains, HLA-associated TCR beta chains in a later analysis were more clonally expanded and had lower generation probabilities. Sequencing depth was assumed to be roughly uniform across donors in the presence/absence analyses, though that assumption may not hold. Compared with the approximately 710-donor mean, donors in an Asian-associated ancestry cluster had fewer N-insertions in productive TCRs, according to a later genetic analysis. Assigning TCR associations to individual alleles was difficult when HLA alleles, especially DR and DQ, strongly co-occurred. An earlier analysis of some 560 of the donors showed that most TCR beta V segments appeared in productive rearrangements either about 87% or about 30% of the time, which broadly matched IMGT annotations. Because counts were too low, around 18 rarely observed V segments, including chromosome 9 orphons, were left out of the earlier analysis of some 600 of the donors. The authors suggested that the approach could potentially be generalized to other disease states and immunological phenotypes. According to a later analysis, most CMV-associated TCR beta chains appeared to be HLA-restricted, and the HLA associations seemed to be driven largely by CMV exposure. Because HLA typing was missing for some donors at each locus, association tests included only the typed subset. A further reported finding was that TCR beta sequences accurately predicted the HLA-A and HLA-B alleles for most subjects in the first cohort. The only immune exposure information available for the cohort was CMV serostatus. Correlated functional status among segregating V segments might be attributable to linkage disequilibrium, but an unknown experimental factor could not be ruled out. Cytomegalovirus status was reported to be diagnosed by the classifier with high specificity and sensitivity in both the original and validation cohorts. In a later analysis, the rate of TCR association differed among HLA loci, with DRB1 alleles having the most associated TCRs and HLA-C alleles having the fewest. Several of the top co-occurrence clusters appeared to be linked to parvovirus B19, influenza, CMV and Epstein-Barr virus, according to a later analysis. A cluster of highly shared sequence variants was judged likely to represent a technical artifact of the sequencing pipeline. In the study, approximately 150 TCR beta chains were listed as associated with cytomegalovirus. Some IMGT-functional V segments, including TRBV6-2 and TRBV6-3, could not be distinguished by the 87-base-pair reads and were therefore excluded. An association between a missense DCLRE1C variant and V-gene and J-gene trimming of TCR beta chains was found in a later genetic analysis and replicated in an independent cohort. In vitro tests confirmed that a few of the cytomegalovirus-associated TCR beta chains recognize cytomegalovirus antigens. Most TCR sequences were seen in very few donors, while some public TCRs were found in many individuals. Specific HLA alleles were associated with 15,000 to 20,000 TCR beta sequences at a false discovery rate of 0.05 in a later analysis. This cohort had only TCR beta chains sequenced, and the lack of alpha or paired-chain data limited which features could be detected.

Receptor amplification or capture employed the immunoSEQ multiplex PCR assay. The multiplex PCR relied on a mix of 60 forward primers for TCR Vbeta segments and 13 reverse primers for TCR Jbeta segments. A multiplex PCR assay on genomic DNA amplified the CDR3 region of rearranged TCR beta genes. Amplified TCR beta libraries were sequenced as 87-base-pair reads on the Illumina HiSeq System. The authors processed their data as follows. A later analysis tallied roughly 76 million unique TCR beta chains across the 640 or so repertoires, and about 12 million of those chains were shared by two or more donors. Raw reads were error-corrected and collapsed into unique sequences by a nearest-neighbor algorithm in which closely related sequences were merged to remove PCR and sequencing errors. Alignment of CDR3 sequences to IMGT reference sequences was used to assign V, D and J gene segments. Each retained sequence needed at least a six-nucleotide match to both a V gene segment and a J gene segment. Rearrangements were classified as productive when the CDR3 lacked stop codons and remained in frame with V and J, and all other rearrangements were classified as non-productive. CDR3 was defined by IMGT convention, running from the second conserved V-encoded cysteine to the conserved J-encoded phenylalanine. Sequences without an unambiguous match to a single V gene segment were excluded from the earlier analysis of 500 to 700 of the donors. An earlier analysis of approximately 590 of the donors called V segments functional above 56.7% productive rearrangements and segregating when the between-donor standard deviation exceeded 5%. To diagnose cytomegalovirus status from the catalog of TCR beta chain sequences, a statistical classification framework was built. A later analysis assigned V and J genes by comparing TCR nucleotide sequences with IMGT/GENE-DB human TR gene sequences. A later analysis assigned CDR3 sequences and most-parsimonious VDJ recombination scenarios with the TCRdist pipeline. In a later analysis, each TCR beta chain was defined by its CDR3 amino acid sequence together with its V-gene family, and reads without a unique V-gene family were excluded. A later analysis removed several hundred highly shared, low-generation-probability nucleotide sequences to deal with suspected cross-contamination and a sequencing artifact. A later analysis calculated a clonal expansion index for each public chain from normalized within-repertoire ranks of inferred template counts. Generation probabilities in a later analysis came from a VDJ recombination model fitted to out-of-frame rearrangements, and those results were checked against IGoR. Hypergeometric tests were used in a later analysis to score TCR-TCR, TCR-HLA and TCR-CMV co-occurrence, with a repertoire-size bias correction applied to the TCR pairs. False discovery rates were estimated in a later analysis by permuting HLA or CMV assignments 20 times. In a later analysis, co-occurring TCRs were grouped with DBSCAN, and TCRdist sequence similarity was added when clustering was performed within HLA-allele-positive subsets. For co-occurrence clustering, repertoires with fewer than 30,000 or more than 120,000 public chains were excluded, along with four or five repertoires with anomalous nucleotide sharing. TCRdb limited this immuneACCESS table to in-frame rearrangements with V and J called. A share of clones is missing; checked studies link under half to unresolved V genes, and the rest is unexplained. The V and J calls and clone size are taken from that table; D and trimming were inferred from the DNA. A total of about 120,000 clones appear in this sample, over 75% of them only once. Approximately 6.3% of the sample is in the top ten clones.

The CDR3, from cysteine to phenylalanine, totals 13 residues. The kept DNA is CDR3 alone, 39 bases in frame from the first base. V is cut by 3 bases and J by 1 base, and the space between the germline ends is 7 bases. CDR1 SGHDT and CDR2 YYEEEE were looked up in the germline V gene. This clone appeared a few times. Its antigen remains unidentified. No base qualities exist here, and no much larger clone lies one base off it. The cohort consisted of 600 to 750 healthy bone marrow donors. At the time of sampling, all cohort members were nominally healthy, though unrecorded immune exposures were likely present. The donor tested CMV seropositive, placing the donor among the approximately 290 seropositive members of the cohort. A peripheral blood sample was provided by each donor, and peripheral blood mononuclear cells were used for TCR beta sequencing. The Qiagen DNeasy Blood Extraction Kit was used to extract genomic DNA from the blood cell samples.

The source of this sequence is a young man in good health and CMV-seropositive. Sequenced: PBMCs. The receptor chain draws on TRBV5-6 and TRBJ1-1, with no confident D gene call. CDR3 region: CASSYRENTEAFF. The sequence in DNA is TGTGCCAGCAGCTACCGGGAGAACACTGAAGCTTTCTTT.